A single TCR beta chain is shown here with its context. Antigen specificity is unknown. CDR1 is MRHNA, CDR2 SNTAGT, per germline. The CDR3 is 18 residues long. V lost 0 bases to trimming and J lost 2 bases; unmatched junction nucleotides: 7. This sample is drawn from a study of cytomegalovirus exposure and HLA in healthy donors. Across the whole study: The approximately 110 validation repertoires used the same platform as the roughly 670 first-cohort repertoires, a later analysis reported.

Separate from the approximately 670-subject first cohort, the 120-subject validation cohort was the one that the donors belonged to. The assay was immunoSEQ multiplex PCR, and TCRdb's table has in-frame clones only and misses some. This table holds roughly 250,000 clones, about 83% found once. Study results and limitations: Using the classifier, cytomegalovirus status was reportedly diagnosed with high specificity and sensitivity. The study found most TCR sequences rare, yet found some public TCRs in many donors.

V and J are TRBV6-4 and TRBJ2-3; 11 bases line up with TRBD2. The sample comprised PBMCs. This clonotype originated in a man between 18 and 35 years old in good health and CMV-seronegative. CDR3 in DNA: TGTGCCAGCAGTGACTCTACCGGGACTAGCGGAGACACAGATACGCAGTATTTT. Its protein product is CASSDSTGTSGDTDTQYF.